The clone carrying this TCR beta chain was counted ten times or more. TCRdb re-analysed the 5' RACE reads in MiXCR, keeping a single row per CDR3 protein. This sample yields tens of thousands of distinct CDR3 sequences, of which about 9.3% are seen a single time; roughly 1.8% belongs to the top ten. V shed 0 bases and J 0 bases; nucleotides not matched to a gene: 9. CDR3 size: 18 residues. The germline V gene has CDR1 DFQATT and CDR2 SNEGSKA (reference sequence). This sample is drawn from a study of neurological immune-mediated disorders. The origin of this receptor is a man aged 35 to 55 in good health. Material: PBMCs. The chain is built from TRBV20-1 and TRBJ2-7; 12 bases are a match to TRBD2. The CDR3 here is CSARDAGTSGSSSYEQYF. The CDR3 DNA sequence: TGCAGTGCTAGAGACGCGGGGACTAGCGGGTCGAGCTCCTACGAGCAGTACTTC.